The present entry profiles one T cell receptor (beta chain) with its context. This receptor's antigen is unknown. It has no much larger one-base neighbor in the sample; base qualities were not kept. The data originate from a study of blood T cell repertoires in COVID-19 (dated by TCRdb to the early 2020s). Regarding the complete study: Collaborator samples came from the United States, Italy and Spain and covered acute and convalescent phases of COVID-19. Where HLA class I and class II types were available, the types were taken from metadata supplied by the sample provider, not from assay-based typing. Nearly every sample came with metadata listing a de-identified subject ID, COVID-19 status, age in years and sex. Deeply sampled blood TCRbeta repertoires from subjects exposed to, actively infected with, or recovered from COVID-19 were included in the dataset. Samples came from the ongoing ImmuneRACE study (first 160 participants) plus 1,254 subjects from 6 global collaborators. The repertoires were made available in a free public database intended to serve as a resource for research on the immune response to SARS-CoV-2. The prospective study material was composed of cDNA or gDNA derived from T cells, B-cell-depleted T cells, or PBMCs. Here is what the overall study found, with its caveats: The quantity of clinical and demographic metadata differed by source and by participant and was supplied without curation.

The collaborating institutions used their own protocols to collect whole blood in K2EDTA tubes. For TCRbeta analysis, collaborators shipped samples in one of three forms: frozen whole blood, isolated PBMCs, or DNA extracted from either of those sample types. CDR1 and CDR2 were assigned from the germline V gene (reference sequence) as LGHDT and YNNKEL. Including cysteine and phenylalanine, the CDR3 has 14 amino acids. The kept DNA is CDR3 alone, 42 bases in frame from the first base. V is shortened by 1 base, J by 1 base, and the region joining them spans 7 bases. The immunoSEQ Assay, a bias-controlled multiplex PCR, was used to amplify TCRbeta CDR3 regions from genomic DNA. Per the source publication's procedure: The number of nucleated cells in each sample was estimated by amplification of reference gene primers within the assay. To quantify the absolute abundance of each unique TCRbeta CDR3 rearrangement, sequence reads were collapsed and filtered. For each sample, productive Simpson clonality was calculated as the square root of Simpson's diversity index across productive rearrangements. TCRdb holds this immuneACCESS table with in-frame rearrangements only. Some clones are missing; in checked studies, unresolved V genes explain under half, and the rest has no known cause. That table gives V, J and clone size, and the DNA gave D and trimming. The sample includes roughly 380,000 clones, with about four fifths observed a single time. The ten largest clonotypes hold about 1% of the sample.

Specimen: peripheral blood. Rearrangement joined TRBV3-1 (or the pseudogene TRBV3-2) to TRBJ2-5, with the D gene too uncertain to name. This TCR was recovered from a human donor with acute or convalescent COVID-19. The donor label of this sample is uncertain. The sequenced DNA is TGTGCCAGCAGCCAAGGCCCCAGCCAAGAGACCCAGTACTTC. This yields the protein CASSQGPSQETQYF.